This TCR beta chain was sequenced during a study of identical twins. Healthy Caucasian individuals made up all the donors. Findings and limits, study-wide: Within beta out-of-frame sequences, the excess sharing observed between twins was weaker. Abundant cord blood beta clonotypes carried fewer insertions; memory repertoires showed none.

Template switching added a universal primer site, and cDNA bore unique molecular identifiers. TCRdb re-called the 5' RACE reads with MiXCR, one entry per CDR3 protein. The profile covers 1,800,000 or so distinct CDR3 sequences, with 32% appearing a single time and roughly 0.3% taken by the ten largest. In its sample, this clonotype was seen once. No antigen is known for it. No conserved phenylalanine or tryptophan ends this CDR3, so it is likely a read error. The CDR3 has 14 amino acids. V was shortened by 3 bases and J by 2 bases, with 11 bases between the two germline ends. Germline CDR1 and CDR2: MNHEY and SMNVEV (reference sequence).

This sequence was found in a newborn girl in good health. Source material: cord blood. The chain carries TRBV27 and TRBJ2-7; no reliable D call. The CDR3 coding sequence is TGTGCCAGCAGTTTTAAGGGCTACACCTACGAGCAGTACATC. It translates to CASSFKGYTYEQYI.